Following are 26 T cell receptor beta chains from one sample sequenced in a study of human T cells and chemical hapten exposure. The time point here: patch test 3, about 24 weeks after DPC sensitization. Specified treatment: therapeutic diphenylcyclopropenone sensitization with weekly scalp DPC. TCRdb re-derived calls from the RACE reads in MiXCR, one entry per CDR3 protein. In the table there are about 64,000 distinct CDR3 sequences, approximately 11% of which are singletons. The sequenced sample was whole blood, obtained in connection with sensitization to the hapten diphenylcyclopropenone (DPC). Source of these receptors: a woman aged 25 to 39 with alopecia areata. Some clones in this sample may be carry-over from other donors' samples.

This clonotype has a count of ten or more. The chain carries TRBV29-1 and TRBJ2-1; the match to TRBD2 covers 7 bases. The CDR3 contains 14 residues. V lost 7 bases and J lost 0; bases outside the gene matches: 6. Germline CDR1 is SQVTM and CDR2 is ANQGSEA. The CDR3 loop is CSAEAGSSYNEQFF. In nucleotides, the CDR3 is TGCAGCGCCGAAGCGGGGAGCTCCTACAATGAGCAGTTCTTC.

The rearrangement joins TRBV11-3 to TRBJ1-2; TRBD1 aligns across 9 bases. Germline V gene sequence: CDR1 SGHNT, CDR2 YENEEA. There are 17 residues in the CDR3. The J segment lost 0 bases and the V segment lost 4 bases, leaving 9 bases of the junction unmatched. Here the CDR3 DNA reads TGTGCCAGCAGCTATTCATCCGGGACAGGGTCTAACTATGGCTACACCTTC. This sequence encodes CASSYSSGTGSNYGYTF. The complete variable domain, with remaining parts taken from reference TRBV11-3 and TRBJ1-2, reads EAGVVQSPRYKIIEKKQPVAFWCNPISGHNTLYWYLQNLGQGPELLIRYENEEAVDDSQLPKDRFSAERLKGVDSTLKIQPAELGDSAVYLCASSYSSGTGSNYGYTFGSGTRLTVV.

This clonotype was seen only a few times. This chain connects TRBV5-5 to TRBJ1-2, with D possibly being TRBD1 (6 bases). V was cut by 3 bases and J by 2 bases, with 14 bases left in between. Germline CDR1 is SGHKS and CDR2 is YYEKEE (reference sequence). The CDR3 sequence is 15 residues long. Written as DNA, the CDR3 is TGTGCCAGCAGCTCAGCTGCGGGACAAAACTATGGCTACACCTTC. This translates into CASSSAAGQNYGYTF.

This sequence joins TRBV6-2 or TRBV6-3 and TRBJ2-1, with D tentatively TRBD2 (6 bases). The V and J ends lost 6 bases and 4 bases respectively, with 16 bases between them. The CDR3 length is 15 residues. The germline V gene has CDR1 MNHEY and CDR2 SVGEGT. The CDR3 protein is CASRPNSGPYNEQFF. The DNA for the CDR3 is TGTGCCAGCAGACCGAATAGCGGTCCTTACAATGAGCAGTTCTTC.

This chain's CDR3 is CASSPRQGPYGYTF. The CDR3 DNA is TGTGCCAGCAGTCCGAGACAGGGTCCCTATGGCTACACCTTC. The gene calls are TRBV28 and TRBJ1-2, with 7 bases lining up with TRBD1. Germline V gene lookup returns CDR1 MDHEN and CDR2 SYDVKM. V shed 5 bases, J shed 4 bases, and the junction held 7 bases outside the gene matches. CDR3 length equals 14 residues.

Remarks on this clonotype: This may be a read error: a much more frequent sequence differs by one nucleotide. This sequence joins TRBV7-9 and TRBJ2-3; 7 bases fit TRBD1. The CDR3 loop spans 15 amino acids. J lost 0 bases, V lost 2 bases, and 2 bases had no gene match. Germline assignment: CDR1 SEHNR and CDR2 FQNEAQ (reference sequence). The CDR3 loop reads CASSLRTGSTDTQYF. CDR3 DNA: TGTGCCAGCAGCTTAAGGACAGGAAGCACAGATACGCAGTATTTT.

This rearrangement joins TRBV12-3 or TRBV12-4 to TRBJ1-2; possible D gene TRBD1, 5 bases. The CDR3 has 15 amino acids. The V end was cut by 6 bases, the J end by 8 bases, with 22 bases between. The CDR3 loop reads CASRDWGSGLQGYTF. The CDR3, as DNA: TGTGCCAGCAGGGACTGGGGGAGCGGGTTGCAGGGCTACACCTTC.

This clonotype was observed a few times. This chain connects TRBV6-6 to TRBJ2-3; D is unclear. V was shortened by 8 bases and J by 4 bases, with 10 bases between the two germline ends. The CDR3 has 12 amino acids. The germline V gene has CDR1 MNHNY and CDR2 SVGAGI (reference sequence). The CDR3: CASGSDPDTQYF. DNA for the CDR3: TGTGCCAGCGGGTCCGACCCAGATACGCAGTATTTT.

This clonotype came up a few times. This rearrangement joins TRBV28 to TRBJ2-7, with a possible D match to TRBD1 (6 bases). This CDR3 contains 12 residues. Per germline, CDR1 MDHEN and CDR2 SYDVKM. Trimming took 6 bases from V and 3 from J, leaving 9 bases between them. CDR3 coding DNA: TGTGCCAGCAGCCTGACAGGCTACGAGCAGTACTTC. This codes for CASSLTGYEQYF.

CDR3 in DNA: TGTGCCAGCAGCTTAGACTCACTAGGGGATACGCAGTATTTT. Protein: CASSLDSLGDTQYF. This chain connects TRBV11-2 to TRBJ2-3; the D gene is possibly TRBD2 (5 bases). This CDR3 is built from 14 residues. Looked up from germline, CDR1 is SGHAT and CDR2 is FQNNGV. V shed 0 bases and J shed 6 bases, with 10 bases lying between them.

This chain links TRBV7-8 with TRBJ2-3; D not certain. Per germline, CDR1 SGHVS and CDR2 FQNEAQ. The CDR3 runs 14 residues. V gave up 0 bases and J gave up 1 base, with 5 bases separating them. The CDR3 DNA sequence: TGTGCCAGCAGCTTAGCATCGGGCACAGATACGCAGTATTTT. It specifies CASSLASGTDTQYF.

This clonotype was seen ten or more times. The chain's CDR3 is CASRPTSSSTDTQYF. CDR3 sequence (DNA): TGTGCCAGCAGACCAACCTCCTCTAGCACAGATACGCAGTATTTT. The chain uses TRBV5-4 and TRBJ2-3; D is unclear. Germline CDR1 SGHNT, CDR2 YYREEE (reference sequence). The CDR3 contains 15 residues. V lost 5 bases, J lost 0 bases, and 13 bases lay in between.

This clonotype has ten or more counts. V usage is TRBV11-2 and J usage is TRBJ2-7; D unclear. V was clipped by 5 bases and J by 4 bases, with 24 bases between them. This CDR3 is built from 17 residues. Germline V gene data show CDR1 as SGHAT and CDR2 as FQNNGV. The CDR3 region has the DNA TGTGCCAGCAGCCCTCGGATTGGAGTGGCCCTTCAGTACGAGCAGTACTTC. It is translated as CASSPRIGVALQYEQYF.

This clonotype was observed at least ten times. The rearrangement uses TRBV7-9 and TRBJ2-5; D is unresolved. The CDR3 sequence is 16 residues long. Germline CDR1 reads SEHNR; CDR2 reads FQNEAQ (reference sequence). The V end was cut by 5 bases, the J end by 0 bases, with 16 bases between. CDR3 nucleotide sequence: TGTGCCAGCAGCCCCCACAGCAGCACGTACCAAGAGACCCAGTACTTC. Translating it yields CASSPHSSTYQETQYF.

Ten or more counts support this clonotype. The V and J genes are TRBV20-1 and TRBJ2-2; 8 nucleotides align to TRBD2. CDR1 is DFQATT, CDR2 SNEGSKA, per germline (reference sequence). Unmatched junction bases numbered 10, after V lost 2 bases and J lost 8 bases. There are 15 residues in the CDR3. In DNA, the CDR3 is TGCAGTGCTAGATCCCCGGGACTAGGGGTGGGGGAGCTGTTTTTT. This translates into CSARSPGLGVGELFF.

This rearrangement joins TRBV7-9 to TRBJ1-1, with D possibly being TRBD1 (6 bases). Trimming pared 5 bases from V and 4 bases from J, leaving 11 bases between. The CDR3 has 13 residues. Germline V CDR1 and CDR2: SEHNR, FQNEAQ (reference sequence). CDR3: CASSLQGSTEAFF. CDR3 sequence (DNA): TGTGCCAGCAGCCTTCAGGGGTCCACTGAAGCTTTCTTT.

This clonotype has a handful of counts. The chain uses TRBV7-2 and TRBJ2-1; tentative D call: TRBD2 (6 bases). Per the germline V gene, CDR1 is SGHTA and CDR2 is FQGNSA. CDR3 length equals 18 residues. Trimming shortened V by 4 bases and J by 2 bases, and 21 bases separated the two germline ends. In DNA form, the CDR3 reads TGTGCCAGCAGCTCGATGGCAGCGGGTCTAGCGCCCTACAATGAGCAGTTCTTC. Encoded protein: CASSSMAAGLAPYNEQFF.

Ten or more counts support this clonotype. This chain connects TRBV10-1 to TRBJ2-3; 8 bases are shared with TRBD1. This CDR3 region has 15 residues. Germline CDR1 is WNHNN and CDR2 is SYGVQD (reference sequence). V was pared by 3 bases and J by 4 bases, with 6 bases of the junction left unmatched. CDR3 bases: TGCGCCAGCAGTGACAGACAGGGGAGACCAGATACGCAGTATTTT. Translation: CASSDRQGRPDTQYF.

The rearrangement joins TRBV10-3 to TRBJ1-2; D remains ambiguous. This CDR3 region has 13 residues. Looked up from germline, CDR1 is ENHRY and CDR2 is SYGVKD. The V and J ends lost 3 bases and 5 bases respectively, with 10 bases between them. The CDR3 is CAISDEVQYGYTF. The CDR3 DNA reads as TGTGCCATCAGTGATGAGGTTCAATATGGCTACACCTTC.

This clonotype appeared a few times. The chain carries TRBV5-6 and TRBJ2-7, with TRBD1 identical over 8 bases. V was clipped by 1 base and J by 2 bases; unmatched bases: 5. In germline, CDR1 is SGHDT, CDR2 YYEEEE. This CDR3 has 15 residues. In DNA form, the CDR3 reads TGTGCCAGCAGCTTGCCACAGGGGGACCCCTACGAGCAGTACTTC. Its translation: CASSLPQGDPYEQYF.

The genes are TRBV2 and TRBJ2-1, with D perhaps matching TRBD1 (6 bases). CDR1 is SNHLY, CDR2 FYNNEI, per germline. V lost 0 bases, J lost 6 bases, and 21 bases lay in between. CDR3 size: 18 residues. The CDR3 bases are TGTGCCAGCAGTGAAGCGTCGTTTATCGGGACAACATTCAATGAGCAGTTCTTC. Translating it yields CASSEASFIGTTFNEQFF.

This clonotype was observed a few times. The CDR3 coding sequence is TGTGCCATCAGTGAGTCAACTAAGGGCTACGAGCAGTACTTC. Protein: CAISESTKGYEQYF. The chain joins TRBV10-3 to TRBJ2-7; D gene uncertain. The CDR3 covers 14 residues. Germline loops: CDR1 ENHRY, CDR2 SYGVKD. Trimming took off 0 bases at V and 3 bases at J, with 9 bases between the two ends.

The chain recombines TRBV6-2 or TRBV6-3 with TRBJ2-5; 11 bases are a match to TRBD2. Germline assignment: CDR1 MNHEY and CDR2 SVGEGT. With V trimmed by 7 bases and J by 4 bases, 8 bases remained unmatched. The CDR3 extends over 15 amino acids. CDR3: CASTPGLAGGETQYF. CDR3 sequence (DNA): TGTGCCAGCACCCCGGGGCTAGCGGGAGGAGAGACCCAGTACTTC.

The CDR3 sequence: CSVEGRQAPTEAFF. The CDR3 nucleotides read TGCAGCGTTGAAGGGAGACAGGCCCCAACTGAAGCTTTCTTT. This chain connects TRBV29-1 to TRBJ1-1, with D maybe TRBD1 (6 bases). The CDR3 is 14 residues long. The germline gives CDR1 SQVTM, CDR2 ANQGSEA. V lost 1 base to trimming and J lost 5 bases, with 14 bases between them.

This clonotype was observed a handful of times. The rearrangement joins TRBV29-1 to TRBJ1-6, with a possible D match to TRBD1 (6 bases). The germline V and J ends were trimmed by 6 bases and 3 bases, with 9 bases remaining between them. The CDR3 totals 13 residues. CDR1 and CDR2 from the germline V gene are SQVTM and ANQGSEA. CDR3 region: CSVRTDYNSPLHF. The CDR3 nucleotides are TGCAGCGTCCGGACAGACTATAATTCACCCCTCCACTTT.

This clonotype appeared a few times. J is TRBJ1-1 and V is TRBV10-3; a possible D gene is TRBD1 (5 bases). V was pared by 4 bases and J by 0 bases, with 6 bases between. CDR3 length: 13 amino acids. Germline loops: CDR1 ENHRY, CDR2 SYGVKD. Here the CDR3 DNA reads TGTGCCATCAGTGCAGGGATGAACACTGAAGCTTTCTTT. Its translation is CAISAGMNTEAFF.